This T cell receptor beta chain was identified during a study of graft-versus-host responses after intestinal transplantation. Overall study context: All recipients were transplanted with multivisceral, liver-intestinal, or isolated intestinal grafts. Each recipient received anti-thymocyte globulin induction, then tacrolimus and steroids for two to three years.

Profiled with immunoSEQ multiplex PCR; TCRdb holds only in-frame clones, not every one. This table holds roughly 80,000 clones, around 86% found once. Study-wide points: Where graft-donor T cell macrochimerism was present, patients had high graft-versus-host to host-versus-graft clonal ratios in allografts. Recipient-marrow GvH clones were detected, some having first appeared in ileum or blood.

About this clone: The antigen remains undetermined.

The ends were cut back, 3 bases at V and 0 bases at J, with 6 bases in the middle. The germline V gene encodes CDR1 SEHNR and CDR2 FQNEAQ (reference sequence). The CDR3 extends over 13 amino acids. The starting material was unstimulated CD8+ T cells sorted from spleen or lymph node cells, obtained before transplant. The clonotype originates from a human donor who was the organ donor for an intestinal transplant. V and J are TRBV7-9 and TRBJ2-7; D is ambiguous. CDR3 sequence reads: CASSLPDSYEQYF. CDR3 in DNA: TGTGCCAGCAGCTTGCCAGACTCCTACGAGCAGTACTTC.